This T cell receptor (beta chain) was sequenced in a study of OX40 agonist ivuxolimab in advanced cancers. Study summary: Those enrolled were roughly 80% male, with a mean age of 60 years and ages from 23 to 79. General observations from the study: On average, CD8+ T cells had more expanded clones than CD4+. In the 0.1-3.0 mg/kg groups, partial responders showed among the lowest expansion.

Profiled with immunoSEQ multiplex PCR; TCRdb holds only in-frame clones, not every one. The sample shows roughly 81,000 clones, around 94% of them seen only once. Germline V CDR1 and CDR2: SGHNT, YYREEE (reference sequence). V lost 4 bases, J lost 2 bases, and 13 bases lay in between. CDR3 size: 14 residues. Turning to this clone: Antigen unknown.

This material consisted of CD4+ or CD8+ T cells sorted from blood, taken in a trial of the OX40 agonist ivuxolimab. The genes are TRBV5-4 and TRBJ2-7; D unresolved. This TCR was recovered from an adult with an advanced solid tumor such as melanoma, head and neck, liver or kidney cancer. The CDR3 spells CASSHRLSPYEQYF. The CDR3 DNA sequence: TGTGCCAGCAGCCACAGACTTAGCCCCTACGAGCAGTACTTC.